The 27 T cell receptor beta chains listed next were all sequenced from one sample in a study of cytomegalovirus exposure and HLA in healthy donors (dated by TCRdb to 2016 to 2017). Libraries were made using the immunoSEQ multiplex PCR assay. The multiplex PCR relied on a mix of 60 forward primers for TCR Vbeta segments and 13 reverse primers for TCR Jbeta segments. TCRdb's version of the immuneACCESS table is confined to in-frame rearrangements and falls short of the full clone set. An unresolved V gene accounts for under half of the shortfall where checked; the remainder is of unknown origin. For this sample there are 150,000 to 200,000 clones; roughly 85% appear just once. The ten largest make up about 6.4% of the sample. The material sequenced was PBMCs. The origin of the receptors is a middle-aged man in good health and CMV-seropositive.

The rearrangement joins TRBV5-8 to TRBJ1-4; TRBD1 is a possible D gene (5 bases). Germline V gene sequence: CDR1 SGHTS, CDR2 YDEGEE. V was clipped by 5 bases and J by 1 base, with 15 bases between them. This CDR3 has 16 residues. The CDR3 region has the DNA TGTGCCAGCAGGCCCTGGGTGGGACTAACTAATGAAAAACTGTTTTTT. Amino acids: CASRPWVGLTNEKLFF. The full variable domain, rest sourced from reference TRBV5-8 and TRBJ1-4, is EAGVTQSPTHLIKTRGQQATLRCSPISGHTSVYWYQQALGLGLQFLLWYDEGEERNRGNFPPRFSGRQFPNYSSELNVNALELEDSALYLCASRPWVGLTNEKLFFGSGTQLSVL.

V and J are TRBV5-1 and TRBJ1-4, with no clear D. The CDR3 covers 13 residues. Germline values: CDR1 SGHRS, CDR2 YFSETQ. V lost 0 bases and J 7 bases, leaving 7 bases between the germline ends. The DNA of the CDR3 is TGCGCCAGCAGCTTGGGGACTGGTGAAAAACTGTTTTTT. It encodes CASSLGTGEKLFF. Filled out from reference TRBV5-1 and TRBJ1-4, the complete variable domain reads KAGVTQTPRYLIKTRGQQVTLSCSPISGHRSVSWYQQTPGQGLQFLFEYFSETQRNKGNFPGRFSGRQFSNSRSEMNVSTLELGDSALYLCASSLGTGEKLFFGSGTQLSVL.

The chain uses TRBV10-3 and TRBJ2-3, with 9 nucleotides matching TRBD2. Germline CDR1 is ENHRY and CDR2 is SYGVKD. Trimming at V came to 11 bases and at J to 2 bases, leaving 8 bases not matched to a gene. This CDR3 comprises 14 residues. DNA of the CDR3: TGTGCCGTCAAGACTAGCGGTAACACAGATACGCAGTATTTT. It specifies CAVKTSGNTDTQYF.

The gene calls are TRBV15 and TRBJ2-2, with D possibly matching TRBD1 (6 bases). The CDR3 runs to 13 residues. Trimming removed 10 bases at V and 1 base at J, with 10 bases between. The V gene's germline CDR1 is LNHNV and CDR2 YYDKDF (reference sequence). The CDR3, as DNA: TGTGCCAGTGGGGGCGGGAACACCGGGGAGCTGTTTTTT. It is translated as CASGGGNTGELFF.

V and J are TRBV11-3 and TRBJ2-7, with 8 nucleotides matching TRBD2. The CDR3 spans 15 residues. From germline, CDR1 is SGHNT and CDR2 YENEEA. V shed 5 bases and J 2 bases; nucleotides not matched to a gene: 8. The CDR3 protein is CASSRSIAGPYEQYF. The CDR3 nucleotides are TGTGCCAGCAGCCGATCGATAGCGGGACCCTACGAGCAGTACTTC.

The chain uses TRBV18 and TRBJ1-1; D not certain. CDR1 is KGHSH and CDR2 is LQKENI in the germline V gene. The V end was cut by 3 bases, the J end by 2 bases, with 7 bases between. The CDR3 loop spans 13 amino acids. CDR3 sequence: CASSPGENTEAFF. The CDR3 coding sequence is TGTGCCAGCTCACCCGGGGAAAACACTGAAGCTTTCTTT. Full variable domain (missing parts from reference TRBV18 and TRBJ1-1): NAGVMQNPRHLVRRRGQEARLRCSPMKGHSHVYWYRQLPEEGLKFMVYLQKENIIDESGMPKERFSAEFPKEGPSILRIQQVVRGDSAAYFCASSPGENTEAFFGQGTRLTVV.

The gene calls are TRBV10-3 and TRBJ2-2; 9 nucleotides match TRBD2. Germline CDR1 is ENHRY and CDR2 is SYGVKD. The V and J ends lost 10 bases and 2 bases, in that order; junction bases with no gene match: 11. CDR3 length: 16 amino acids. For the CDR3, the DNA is TGTGCCACCGCCTCGGGGCTAGCGGGAAACACCGGGGAGCTGTTTTTT. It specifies CATASGLAGNTGELFF.

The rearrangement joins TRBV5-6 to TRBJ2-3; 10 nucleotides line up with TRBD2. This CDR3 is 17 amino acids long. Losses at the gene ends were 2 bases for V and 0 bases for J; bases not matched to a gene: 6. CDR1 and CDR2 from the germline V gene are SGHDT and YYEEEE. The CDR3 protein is CASSFIAGGMSTDTQYF. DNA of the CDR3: TGTGCCAGCAGCTTTATAGCGGGAGGTATGAGCACAGATACGCAGTATTTT.

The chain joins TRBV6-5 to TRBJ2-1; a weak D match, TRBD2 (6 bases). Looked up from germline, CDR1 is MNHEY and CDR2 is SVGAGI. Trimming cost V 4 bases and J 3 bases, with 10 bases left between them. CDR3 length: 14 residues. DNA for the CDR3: TGTGCCAGCAGTTCACTGACTAGCTACAATGAGCAGTTCTTC. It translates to CASSSLTSYNEQFF.

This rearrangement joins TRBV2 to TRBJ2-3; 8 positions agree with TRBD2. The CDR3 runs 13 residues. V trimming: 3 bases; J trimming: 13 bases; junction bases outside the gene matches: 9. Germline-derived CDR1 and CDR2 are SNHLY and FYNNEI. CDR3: CASSEWLAGQEYF. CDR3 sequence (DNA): TGTGCCAGCAGTGAGTGGCTAGCGGGCCAGGAGTATTTT. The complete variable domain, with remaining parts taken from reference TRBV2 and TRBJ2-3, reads EPEVTQTPSHQVTQMGQEVILRCVPISNHLYFYWYRQILGQKVEFLVSFYNNEISEKSEIFDDQFSVERPDGSNFTLKIRSTKLEDSAMYFCASSEWLAGQEYFGPGTRLTVL.

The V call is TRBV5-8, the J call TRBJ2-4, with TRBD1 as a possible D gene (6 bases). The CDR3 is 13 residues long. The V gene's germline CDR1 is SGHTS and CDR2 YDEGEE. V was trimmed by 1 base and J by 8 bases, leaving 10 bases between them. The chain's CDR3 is CASSLRGSDIQYF. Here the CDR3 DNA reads TGTGCCAGCAGCTTGAGGGGGTCGGACATTCAGTACTTC.

In nucleotides, the CDR3 is TGTGCCAGCAGCTTAAGAAGGGGGTCCGGGGAGCTGTTTTTT. It codes for CASSLRRGSGELFF. The chain carries TRBV11-2 and TRBJ2-2; perhaps TRBD1 as D (6 bases). The ends were cut back, 2 bases at V and 6 bases at J, with 10 bases in the middle. The germline CDR1 and CDR2 sequences are SGHAT and FQNNGV. The CDR3 totals 14 residues.

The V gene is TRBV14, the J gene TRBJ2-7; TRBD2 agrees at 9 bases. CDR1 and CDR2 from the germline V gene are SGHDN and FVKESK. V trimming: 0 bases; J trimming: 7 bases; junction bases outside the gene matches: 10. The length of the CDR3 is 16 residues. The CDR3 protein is CASSQETVAGVWEQYF. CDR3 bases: TGTGCCAGCAGCCAAGAAACGGTAGCGGGAGTATGGGAGCAGTACTTC.

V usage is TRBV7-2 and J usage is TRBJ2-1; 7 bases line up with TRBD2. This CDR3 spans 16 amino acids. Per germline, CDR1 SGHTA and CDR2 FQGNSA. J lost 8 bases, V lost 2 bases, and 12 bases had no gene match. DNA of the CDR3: TGTGCCAGCAGCTTACCCGGTGGGAGGGCCTTAGATGAGCAGTTCTTC. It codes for CASSLPGGRALDEQFF.

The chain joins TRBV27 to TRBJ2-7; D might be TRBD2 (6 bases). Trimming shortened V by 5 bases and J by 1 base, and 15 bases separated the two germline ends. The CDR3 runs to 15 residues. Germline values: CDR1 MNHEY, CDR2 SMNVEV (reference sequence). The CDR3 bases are TGTGCCAGCAGTCACGGCGGAGGGTGGTCCTACGAGCAGTACTTC. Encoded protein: CASSHGGGWSYEQYF.

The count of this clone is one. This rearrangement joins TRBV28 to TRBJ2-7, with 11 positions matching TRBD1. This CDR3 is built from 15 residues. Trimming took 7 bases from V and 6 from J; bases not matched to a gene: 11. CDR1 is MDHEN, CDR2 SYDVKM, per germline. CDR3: CASTPPRTGGVEQYF. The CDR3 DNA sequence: TGTGCCAGCACCCCCCCACGGACAGGGGGCGTCGAGCAGTACTTC.

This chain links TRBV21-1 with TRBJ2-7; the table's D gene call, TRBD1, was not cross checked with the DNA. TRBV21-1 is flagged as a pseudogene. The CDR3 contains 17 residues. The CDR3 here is CASSRARTPGGSYEQYF. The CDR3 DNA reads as TGTGCCAGCAGCCGAGCCCGGACTCCAGGGGGTTCCTACGAGCAGTACTTC.

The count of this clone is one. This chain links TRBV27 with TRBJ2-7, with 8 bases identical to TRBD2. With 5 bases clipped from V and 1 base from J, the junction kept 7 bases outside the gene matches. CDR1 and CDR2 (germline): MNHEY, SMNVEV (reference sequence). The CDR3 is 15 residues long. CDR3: CASSPFAGGSYEQYF. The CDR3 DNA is TGTGCCAGCAGTCCGTTCGCGGGGGGATCCTACGAGCAGTACTTC.

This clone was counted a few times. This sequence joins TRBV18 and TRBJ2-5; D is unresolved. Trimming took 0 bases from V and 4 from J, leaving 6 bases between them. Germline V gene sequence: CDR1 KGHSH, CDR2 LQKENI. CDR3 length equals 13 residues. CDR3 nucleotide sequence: TGTGCCAGCTCACCACCTCCTAGAGAGACCCAGTACTTC. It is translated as CASSPPPRETQYF. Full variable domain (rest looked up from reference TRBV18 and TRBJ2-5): NAGVMQNPRHLVRRRGQEARLRCSPMKGHSHVYWYRQLPEEGLKFMVYLQKENIIDESGMPKERFSAEFPKEGPSILRIQQVVRGDSAAYFCASSPPPRETQYFGPGTRLLVL.

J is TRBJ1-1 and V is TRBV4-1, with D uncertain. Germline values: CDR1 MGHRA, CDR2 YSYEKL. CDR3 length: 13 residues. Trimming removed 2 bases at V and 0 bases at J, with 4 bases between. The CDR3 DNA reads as TGCGCCAGCAGCCAATCTGTGAACACTGAAGCTTTCTTT. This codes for CASSQSVNTEAFF.

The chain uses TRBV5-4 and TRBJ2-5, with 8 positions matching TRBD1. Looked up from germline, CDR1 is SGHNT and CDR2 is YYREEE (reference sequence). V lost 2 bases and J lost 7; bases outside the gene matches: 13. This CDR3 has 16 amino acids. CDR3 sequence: CASSFGTGGVGGTQYF. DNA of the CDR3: TGTGCCAGCAGCTTTGGGACAGGCGGAGTAGGGGGGACCCAGTACTTC.

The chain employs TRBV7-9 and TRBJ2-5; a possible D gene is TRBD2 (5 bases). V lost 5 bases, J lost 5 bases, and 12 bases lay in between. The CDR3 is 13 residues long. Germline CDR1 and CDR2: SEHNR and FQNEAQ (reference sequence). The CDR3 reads CASSQAVRETQYF. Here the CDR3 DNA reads TGTGCCAGCAGCCAAGCGGTTAGGGAGACCCAGTACTTC. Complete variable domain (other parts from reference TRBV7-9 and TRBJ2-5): DTGVSQNPRHKITKRGQNVTFRCDPISEHNRLYWYRQTLGQGPEFLTYFQNEAQLEKSRLLSDRFSAERPKGSFSTLEIQRTEQGDSAMYLCASSQAVRETQYFGPGTRLLVL.

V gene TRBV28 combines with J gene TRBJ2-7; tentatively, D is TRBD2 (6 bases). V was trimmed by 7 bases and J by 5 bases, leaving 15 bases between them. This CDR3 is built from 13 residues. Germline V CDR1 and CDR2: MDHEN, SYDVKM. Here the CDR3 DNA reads TGTGCCAGCAATACGGGAGCAGTCGACGAGCAGTACTTC. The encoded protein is CASNTGAVDEQYF.

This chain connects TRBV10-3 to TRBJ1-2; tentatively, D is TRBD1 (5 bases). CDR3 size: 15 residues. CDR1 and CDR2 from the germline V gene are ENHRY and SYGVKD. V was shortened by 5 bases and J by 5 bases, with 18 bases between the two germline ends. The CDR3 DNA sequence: TGTGCCATCAGTTCATCTAGTGGGGCAGGGTATGGCTACACCTTC. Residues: CAISSSSGAGYGYTF.

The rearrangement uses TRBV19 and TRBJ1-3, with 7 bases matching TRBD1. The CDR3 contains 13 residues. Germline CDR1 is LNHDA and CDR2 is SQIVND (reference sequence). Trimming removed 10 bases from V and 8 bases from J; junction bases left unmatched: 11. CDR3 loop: CATDRVGGYTIYF. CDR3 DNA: TGTGCCACCGACAGGGTCGGCGGGTACACCATATATTTT.

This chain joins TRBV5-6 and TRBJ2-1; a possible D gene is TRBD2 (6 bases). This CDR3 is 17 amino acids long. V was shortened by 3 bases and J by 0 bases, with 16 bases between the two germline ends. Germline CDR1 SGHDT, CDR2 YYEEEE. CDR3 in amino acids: CASSSYAGMSSYNEQFF. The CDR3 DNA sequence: TGTGCCAGCAGCTCGTACGCGGGGATGAGCTCCTACAATGAGCAGTTCTTC.

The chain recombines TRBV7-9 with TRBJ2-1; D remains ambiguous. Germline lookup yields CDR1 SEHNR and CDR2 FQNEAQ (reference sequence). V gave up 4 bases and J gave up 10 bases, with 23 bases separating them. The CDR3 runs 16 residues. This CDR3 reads CASSSPSETPRGEQFF. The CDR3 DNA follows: TGTGCCAGCAGCTCCCCCTCGGAGACCCCCCGAGGCGAGCAGTTCTTC.